This TCR beta chain stems from a study of T cell responses to AZD1222 COVID-19 vaccine. Findings and caveats of the study: A rise in Spike-specific TCR breadth and depth followed two AZD1222 doses. Sampled repertoires all dated from after the peak T cell response.

Details on this clone: Its specificity is not known.

Repertoires were generated with immunoSEQ multiplex PCR, while TCRdb's copy carries only in-frame clones and drops some. This table has about 130,000 clones, 92% appearing once. This TCR came from an adult in good health. The sequenced sample was peripheral blood, obtained on day 0 of AZD1222 vaccination.

The CDR3: CASSRDRGYSPLHF. CDR3 bases: TGTGCCAGCAGTCGGGACAGGGGTTATTCACCCCTCCACTTT. The chain employs TRBV2 and TRBJ1-6; 10 positions agree with TRBD1. This CDR3 spans 14 amino acids. V lost 5 bases and J lost 8; bases outside the gene matches: 3. The germline gives CDR1 SNHLY, CDR2 FYNNEI.